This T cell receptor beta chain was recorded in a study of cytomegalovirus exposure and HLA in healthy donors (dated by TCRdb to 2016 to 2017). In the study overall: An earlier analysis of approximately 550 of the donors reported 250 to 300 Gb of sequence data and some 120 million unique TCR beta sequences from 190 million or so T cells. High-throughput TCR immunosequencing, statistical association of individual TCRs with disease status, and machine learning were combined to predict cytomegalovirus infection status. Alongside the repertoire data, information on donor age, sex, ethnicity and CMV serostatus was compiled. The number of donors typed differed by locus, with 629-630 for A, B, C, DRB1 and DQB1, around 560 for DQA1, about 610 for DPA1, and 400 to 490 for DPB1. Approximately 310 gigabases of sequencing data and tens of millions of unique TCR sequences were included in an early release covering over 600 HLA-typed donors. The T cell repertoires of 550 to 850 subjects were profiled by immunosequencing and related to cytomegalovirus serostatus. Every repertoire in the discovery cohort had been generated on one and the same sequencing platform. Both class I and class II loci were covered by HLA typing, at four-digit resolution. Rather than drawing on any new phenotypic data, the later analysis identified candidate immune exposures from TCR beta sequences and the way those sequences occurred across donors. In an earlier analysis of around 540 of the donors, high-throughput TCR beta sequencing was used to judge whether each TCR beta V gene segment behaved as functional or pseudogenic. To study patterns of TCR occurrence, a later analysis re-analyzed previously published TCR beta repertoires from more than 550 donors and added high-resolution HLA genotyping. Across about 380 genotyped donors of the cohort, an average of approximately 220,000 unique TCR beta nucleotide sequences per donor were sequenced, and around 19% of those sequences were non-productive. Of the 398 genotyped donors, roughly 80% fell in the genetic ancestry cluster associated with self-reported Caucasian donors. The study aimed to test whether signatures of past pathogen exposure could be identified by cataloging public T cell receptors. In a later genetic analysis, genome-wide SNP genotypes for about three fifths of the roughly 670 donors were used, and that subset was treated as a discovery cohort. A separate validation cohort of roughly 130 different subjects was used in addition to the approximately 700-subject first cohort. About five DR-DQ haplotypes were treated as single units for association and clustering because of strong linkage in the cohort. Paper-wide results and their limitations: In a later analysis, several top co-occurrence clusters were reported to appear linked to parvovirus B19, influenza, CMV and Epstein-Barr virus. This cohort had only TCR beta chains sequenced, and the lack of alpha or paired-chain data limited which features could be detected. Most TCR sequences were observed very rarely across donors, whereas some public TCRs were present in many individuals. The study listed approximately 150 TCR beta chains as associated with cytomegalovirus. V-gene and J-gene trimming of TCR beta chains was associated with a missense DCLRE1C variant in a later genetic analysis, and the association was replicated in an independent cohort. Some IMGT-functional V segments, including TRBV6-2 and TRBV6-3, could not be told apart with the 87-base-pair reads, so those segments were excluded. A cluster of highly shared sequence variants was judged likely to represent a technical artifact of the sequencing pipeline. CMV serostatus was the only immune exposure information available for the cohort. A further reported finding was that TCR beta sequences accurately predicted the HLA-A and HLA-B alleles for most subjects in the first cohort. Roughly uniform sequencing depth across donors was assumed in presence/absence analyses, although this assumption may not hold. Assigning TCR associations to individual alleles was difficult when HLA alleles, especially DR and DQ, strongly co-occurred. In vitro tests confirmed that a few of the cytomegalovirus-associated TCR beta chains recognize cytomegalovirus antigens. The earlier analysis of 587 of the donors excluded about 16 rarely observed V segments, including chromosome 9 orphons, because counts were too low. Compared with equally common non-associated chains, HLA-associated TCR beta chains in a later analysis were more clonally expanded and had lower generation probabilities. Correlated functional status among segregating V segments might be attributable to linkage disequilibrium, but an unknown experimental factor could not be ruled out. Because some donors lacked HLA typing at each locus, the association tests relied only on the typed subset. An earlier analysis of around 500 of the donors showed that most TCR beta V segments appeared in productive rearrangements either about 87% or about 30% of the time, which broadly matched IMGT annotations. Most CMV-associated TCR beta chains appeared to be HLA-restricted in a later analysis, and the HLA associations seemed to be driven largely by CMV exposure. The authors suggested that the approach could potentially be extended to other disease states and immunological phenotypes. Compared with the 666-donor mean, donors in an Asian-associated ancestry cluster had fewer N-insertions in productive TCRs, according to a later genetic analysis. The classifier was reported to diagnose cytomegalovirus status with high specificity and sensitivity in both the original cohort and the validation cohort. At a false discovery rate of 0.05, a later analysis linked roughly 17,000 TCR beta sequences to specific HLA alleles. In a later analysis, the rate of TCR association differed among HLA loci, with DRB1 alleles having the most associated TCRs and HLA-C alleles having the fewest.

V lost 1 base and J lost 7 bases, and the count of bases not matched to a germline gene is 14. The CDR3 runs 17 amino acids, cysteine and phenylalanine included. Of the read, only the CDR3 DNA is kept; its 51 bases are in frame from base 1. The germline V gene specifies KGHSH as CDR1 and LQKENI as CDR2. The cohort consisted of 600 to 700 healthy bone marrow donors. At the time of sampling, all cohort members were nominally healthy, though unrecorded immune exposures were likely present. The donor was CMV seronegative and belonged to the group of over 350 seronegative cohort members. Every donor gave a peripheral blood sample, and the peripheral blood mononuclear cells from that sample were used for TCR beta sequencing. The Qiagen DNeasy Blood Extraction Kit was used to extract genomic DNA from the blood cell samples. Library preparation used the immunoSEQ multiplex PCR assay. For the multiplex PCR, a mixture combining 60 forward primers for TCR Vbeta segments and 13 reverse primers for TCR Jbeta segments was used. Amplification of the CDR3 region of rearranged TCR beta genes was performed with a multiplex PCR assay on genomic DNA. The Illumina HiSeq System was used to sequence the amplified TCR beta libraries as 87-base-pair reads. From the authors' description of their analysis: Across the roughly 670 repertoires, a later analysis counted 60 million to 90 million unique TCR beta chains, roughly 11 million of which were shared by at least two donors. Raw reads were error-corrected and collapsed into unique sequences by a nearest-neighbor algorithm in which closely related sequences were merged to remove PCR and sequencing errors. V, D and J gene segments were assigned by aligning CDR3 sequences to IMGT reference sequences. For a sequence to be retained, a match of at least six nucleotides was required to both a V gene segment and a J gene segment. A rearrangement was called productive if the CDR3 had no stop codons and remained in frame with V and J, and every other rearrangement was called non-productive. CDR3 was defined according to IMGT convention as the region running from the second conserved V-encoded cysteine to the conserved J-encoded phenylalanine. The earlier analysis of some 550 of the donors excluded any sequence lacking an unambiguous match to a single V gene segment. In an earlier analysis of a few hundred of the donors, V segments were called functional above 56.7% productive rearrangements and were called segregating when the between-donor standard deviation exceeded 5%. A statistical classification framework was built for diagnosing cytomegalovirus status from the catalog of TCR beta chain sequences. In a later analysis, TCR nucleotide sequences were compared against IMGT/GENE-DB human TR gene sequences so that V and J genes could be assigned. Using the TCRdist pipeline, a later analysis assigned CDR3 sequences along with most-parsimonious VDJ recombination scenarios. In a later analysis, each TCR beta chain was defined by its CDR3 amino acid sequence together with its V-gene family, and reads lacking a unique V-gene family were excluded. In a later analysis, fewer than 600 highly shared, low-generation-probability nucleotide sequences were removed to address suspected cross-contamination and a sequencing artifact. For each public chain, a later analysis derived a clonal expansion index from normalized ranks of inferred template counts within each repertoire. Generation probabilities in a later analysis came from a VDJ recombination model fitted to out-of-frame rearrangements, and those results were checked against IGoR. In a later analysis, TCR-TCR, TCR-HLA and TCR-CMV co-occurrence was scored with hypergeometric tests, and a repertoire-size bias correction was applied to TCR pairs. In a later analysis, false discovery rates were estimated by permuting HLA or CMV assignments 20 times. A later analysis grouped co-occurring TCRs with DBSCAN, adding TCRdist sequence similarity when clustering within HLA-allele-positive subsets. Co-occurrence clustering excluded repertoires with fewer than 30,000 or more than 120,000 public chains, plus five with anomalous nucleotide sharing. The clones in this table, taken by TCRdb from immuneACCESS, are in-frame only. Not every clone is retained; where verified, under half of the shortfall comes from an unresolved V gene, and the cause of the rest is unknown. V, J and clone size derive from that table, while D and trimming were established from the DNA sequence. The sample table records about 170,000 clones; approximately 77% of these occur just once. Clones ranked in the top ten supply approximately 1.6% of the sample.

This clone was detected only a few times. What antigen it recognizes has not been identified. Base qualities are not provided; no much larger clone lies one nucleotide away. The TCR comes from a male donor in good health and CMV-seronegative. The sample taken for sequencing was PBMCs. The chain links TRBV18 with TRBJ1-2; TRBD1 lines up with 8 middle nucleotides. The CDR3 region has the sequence CASSPRPSSRQGLGYTF. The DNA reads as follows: TGTGCCAGCTCACCACGGCCATCTTCCAGACAGGGGCTTGGCTACACCTTC.